This entry is about one T cell receptor (beta chain). The antigen is unknown. This sample stems from a study of T cells expressing NK-cell markers. Study summary: With respect to HCMV, most of the eight sequenced donors were seropositive, and one was seronegative.

Notes on the study in general: In a handful of donors, dominant clonotypes made up roughly 25-60.1% of CD3+CD56-NKG2C+ cells.

Germline V lookup: CDR1 SQVTM, CDR2 ANQGSEA. This CDR3 has 15 amino acids. Researchers built TCR beta cDNA using 5'RACE template switching with UMIs. TCRdb re-called the 5' RACE reads and catalogs CDR3 proteins one per entry, DNA excluded. The sample table sets out hundreds of thousands of distinct CDR3 sequences. The chain couples TRBV29-1 to TRBJ2-2; absent DNA, TCRdb's TRBD1 call cannot be checked. The material sequenced was blood T cells: a sorted CD56 or NKG2C T cell subset, CD4+ or CD8+ T cells, or bulk PBMC T cells (not recorded which). The receptor was derived from a woman aged 18 to 75 in good health. The CDR3 is CSVFAGTGHTGELFF.